This TCR beta chain came from a study of cytomegalovirus exposure and HLA in healthy donors. The CDR3 totals 13 residues. Trimming shortened V by 5 bases and J by 9 bases, and 17 bases separated the two germline ends. Germline assignment: CDR1 SEHNR and CDR2 FQNEAQ (reference sequence). Only in-frame clones appear in the TCRdb table, and some are missing; sequencing was by immunoSEQ multiplex PCR. The sample contains fewer than 250,000 clones, roughly 80% of which appear only once. An approximately 120-subject validation cohort, separate from the 666-subject first cohort, supplied the donors. The rearrangement joins TRBV7-9 to TRBJ2-7, with a weak D call TRBD1 (7 bases). The receptor was isolated from a woman aged 18-29 years in good health and CMV-seronegative. The material sequenced was PBMCs. The CDR3 region has the DNA TGTGCCAGCAGCACCCAGGAGGGGGCGACGCAGTACTTC. Its translation: CASSTQEGATQYF.